A selection of T cell receptor beta chains follows, all from one sample in a study of cytomegalovirus exposure and HLA in healthy donors. Only in-frame clones appear in the TCRdb table, and some are missing; sequencing was by immunoSEQ multiplex PCR. The sample includes about 190,000 clones, more than 80% of them seen just once. What was sequenced was PBMCs. These TCRs come from a man younger than 30 in good health and CMV-seropositive. Both conserved end residues are part of each CDR3. D genes are given only for firm matches. Clone sizes are given selectively: once, few, many, or a class where the clone is expanded.

TRBJ2-7 once TRBD1 TRBV27 CASSLRSGQSYEQYF TGTGCCAGCAGTCTCCGATCGGGACAGTCCTACGAGCAGTACTTC
TRBJ1-5 - TRBD1 TRBV2 CASSDRGRQPQHF TGTGCCAGCAGCGACAGGGGAAGGCAGCCCCAGCATTTT
TRBJ2-3 - TRBD2 TRBV6-1 CASRGLAESDTQYF TGTGCCAGCAGGGGACTAGCGGAGTCAGATACGCAGTATTTT
TRBJ2-1 - - TRBV7-6 CASSLTYYYNEQFF TGTGCCAGCAGCTTAACCTACTACTACAATGAGCAGTTCTTC
TRBJ1-2 - - TRBV11-1 CASSLAGVLVYTF TGTGCCAGCAGCTTGGCAGGGGTCCTGGTGTACACCTTC
TRBJ1-5 - - TRBV10-1 CASSGRRNGNQPQHF TGCGCCAGCAGTGGACGGAGGAATGGCAATCAGCCCCAGCATTTT
TRBJ1-4 - - TRBV28 CASGKDSNEKLFF TGTGCCAGCGGGAAGGACAGTAATGAAAAACTGTTTTTT
TRBJ2-1 - TRBD2 TRBV28 CASSLSWTSGSGEQFF TGTGCCAGCAGTTTATCCTGGACTAGCGGGAGTGGTGAGCAGTTCTTC
TRBJ2-7 many - TRBV5-1 CASSLEPGVYYEQYF TGCGCCAGCAGCTTGGAACCCGGGGTCTACTACGAGCAGTACTTC
TRBJ2-7 - - TRBV6-1 CASSRDSWEQYF TGTGCCAGCAGCCGAGACAGCTGGGAGCAGTACTTC
TRBJ1-4 - TRBD1 TRBV7-9 CASSSDRELEKLFF TGTGCCAGCAGTTCGGACAGGGAACTGGAAAAACTGTTTTTT
TRBJ2-7 - - TRBV19 CASSITQSYEQYF TGTGCCAGTAGTATTACACAGTCCTACGAGCAGTACTTC
TRBJ2-7 - TRBD1 TRBV5-1 CASSQVRDSGGYEQYF TGCGCCAGCAGCCAAGTCAGGGACAGTGGAGGCTACGAGCAGTACTTC
TRBJ1-1 - - TRBV6-1 CASMGILDTEAFF TGTGCCAGCATGGGCATTCTGGACACTGAAGCTTTCTTT
TRBJ1-4 many - TRBV27 CASRRGQTLSNEKLFF TGTGCCAGCAGGAGAGGACAGACCCTCTCTAATGAAAAACTGTTTTTT
TRBJ2-7 - TRBD1 TRBV28 CASSPQYGSGRGPGEQYF TGTGCCAGCAGTCCACAGTATGGTTCGGGCAGGGGGCCGGGCGAGCAGTACTTC
TRBJ2-6 - TRBD1 TRBV7-9 CASSPGQRADGANVLTF TGTGCCAGCAGCCCGGGACAGAGGGCGGACGGGGCCAACGTCCTGACTTTC
TRBJ2-7 - - TRBV7-6 CASSLAEGHPYEQYF TGTGCCAGCAGCTTAGCGGAGGGGCACCCCTACGAGCAGTACTTC
TRBJ1-2 - TRBD1 TRBV5-1 CASSLNTGGQFGIYGYTF TGCGCCAGCAGCCTAAACACAGGGGGCCAATTCGGGATTTATGGCTACACCTTC
TRBJ2-2 - - TRBV19 CASSSGPNTGELFF TGTGCCAGTAGTTCAGGGCCGAACACCGGGGAGCTGTTTTTT
TRBJ1-4 - - TRBV7-9 CASQGQNNEKLFF TGTGCCAGCCAAGGACAGAATAATGAAAAACTGTTTTTT
TRBJ1-1 - TRBD1 TRBV28 CASIPGQGLGAFF TGTGCCAGCATCCCTGGACAGGGGTTGGGAGCTTTCTTT
TRBJ1-2 - - TRBV6-5 CASTITPAEPYGYTF TGTGCCAGCACCATAACCCCTGCGGAGCCCTATGGCTACACCTTC
TRBJ1-5 - TRBD1 TRBV5-6 CASSPGTGDNQPQHF TGTGCCAGCAGCCCCGGGACAGGCGATAATCAGCCCCAGCATTTT
TRBJ2-3 few TRBD1 TRBV9 CASSGHPGQGGDTQYF TGTGCCAGCAGCGGCCATCCGGGACAGGGAGGAGATACGCAGTATTTT
TRBJ1-1 - - TRBV6-6 CASSTSSWGTVTEAFF TGTGCCAGCAGTACTTCCTCCTGGGGGACTGTAACTGAAGCTTTCTTT
TRBJ2-2 few - TRBV6-1 CASSDLVEGAGELFF TGTGCCAGCAGTGACCTTGTTGAGGGGGCCGGGGAGCTGTTTTTT
TRBJ2-2 - TRBD2 TRBV27 CASSLRRTSGRASTGELFF TGTGCCAGCAGTTTACGAAGGACTAGCGGGAGGGCAAGCACCGGGGAGCTGTTTTTT
TRBJ2-2 - - TRBV29-1 CSVGHRMNTGELFF TGCAGCGTCGGTCACAGGATGAACACCGGGGAGCTGTTTTTT
TRBJ2-3 - - TRBV2 CASIHTDTQYF TGTGCCAGCATTCACACAGATACGCAGTATTTT
TRBJ1-1 - - TRBV29-1 CSVDLGGNTEAFF TGCAGCGTTGACCTTGGAGGAAACACTGAAGCTTTCTTT
TRBJ2-1 - TRBD2 TRBV29-1 CSVGTSGFYNEQFF TGCAGCGTTGGGACTAGCGGATTCTACAATGAGCAGTTCTTC
TRBJ2-7 - - TRBV30 CAWGRTVEQYF TGTGCCTGGGGACGGACAGTCGAGCAGTACTTC
TRBJ2-7 - - TRBV6-5 CASSYSRGGEQYF TGTGCCAGCAGTTACTCGAGAGGGGGCGAGCAGTACTTC
TRBJ2-1 - TRBD2 TRBV6-5 CASSYSSGPNNEQFF TGTGCCAGCAGTTACTCTAGCGGGCCCAACAATGAGCAGTTCTTC
TRBJ2-7 - - TRBV15 CATSRAMVVSEQYF TGTGCCACCAGCAGAGCCATGGTAGTATCCGAGCAGTACTTC
TRBJ1-2 once - TRBV10-1 CASASTPELNYGYTF TGCGCCAGCGCCTCGACTCCTGAACTCAACTATGGCTACACCTTC
TRBJ2-7 once TRBD2 TRBV19 CASSLRLAGSRNEQYF TGTGCCAGTAGTCTTCGACTAGCGGGGAGTAGGAACGAGCAGTACTTC
TRBJ2-7 - TRBD1 TRBV28 CASSPGTGLYEQYF TGTGCCAGCTCACCCGGGACAGGGCTTTACGAGCAGTACTTC
TRBJ1-2 - - TRBV7-8 CASSLFTGHYGYTF TGTGCCAGCAGCTTATTCACAGGGCACTATGGCTACACCTTC
TRBJ2-7 once - TRBV29-1 CSVEQEEPYEQYF TGCAGCGTTGAACAGGAGGAACCCTACGAGCAGTACTTC
TRBJ1-4 once - TRBV6-6 CASRDTTNEKLFF TGTGCCTCGCGAGACACCACTAATGAAAAACTGTTTTTT